This is a list of T cell receptor beta chains from one sample in a study of T cells after yellow fever vaccination. One entry per CDR3 protein results from TCRdb running MiXCR on the 5' RACE reads. The sample has under 350,000 distinct CDR3 sequences, about 4% seen once. The sequencing used PBMCs, collected 5 days after the yellow fever booster vaccination. These receptors were taken from a man aged 18 to 30 who received the YFV17D yellow fever vaccine. Both conserved end residues are part of each CDR3. A D gene is named only where the DNA matches it firmly. Clone size appears in some rows only: once, few, many, or a class for an expanded clone.

V gene,clone size,J gene,D gene,CDR3 DNA,CDR3 protein
TRBV12-3/TRBV12-4,.,TRBJ2-7,TRBD1,TGTGCCAGCAGTCCGGGACAGGGCTTCGATGTGATCTACGAGCAGTACTTC,CASSPGQGFDVIYEQYF
TRBV4-2,many,TRBJ2-3,TRBD2,TGTGCCAGCAGCCAAGATATGAGCGGGGGAGCAGATACGCAGTATTTT,CASSQDMSGGADTQYF
TRBV4-1,.,TRBJ2-5,TRBD2,TGCGCCAGCAGCCAGTCATCGGGGGGGTACCCTCAAGAGACCCAGTACTTC,CASSQSSGGYPQETQYF
TRBV4-2,few,TRBJ1-1,.,TGTGCCAGCAGCCAAGCTAAGAACACTGAAGCTTTCTTT,CASSQAKNTEAFF
TRBV2,.,TRBJ2-3,.,TGTGCCAGCAAGGCTACAGGCACAGATACGCAGTATTTT,CASKATGTDTQYF
TRBV7-3,many,TRBJ1-2,.,TGTGCCAGCAGCTTTAAAGGGGGAGACGGCTACACCTTC,CASSFKGGDGYTF
TRBV5-1,few,TRBJ2-3,.,TGCGCCAGCAGTATGAGAGATACGCAGTATTTT,CASSMRDTQYF
TRBV6-5,.,TRBJ2-5,.,TGTGCCAGCAGTTACCCAGGGACGGAGACCCAGTACTTC,CASSYPGTETQYF
TRBV5-1,.,TRBJ2-3,.,TGCGCCAGCAGCTATGCCTTAAAAAACCATCGCACAGATACGCAGTATTTT,CASSYALKNHRTDTQYF
TRBV18,many,TRBJ2-1,TRBD1,TGTGCCAGCTCACCCGGACAGGGGGCTGGTGAGCAGTTCTTC,CASSPGQGAGEQFF
TRBV11-3,few,TRBJ2-5,.,TGTGCCAGCAGCTTAGGCCCTAGCCGGGGGGAGACCCAGTACTTC,CASSLGPSRGETQYF
TRBV4-1,.,TRBJ2-1,.,TGCGCCAGCAGTATTAGTACAGCCTCCTACAATGAGCAGTTCTTC,CASSISTASYNEQFF
TRBV6-6,.,TRBJ1-1,.,TGTGCCAGCAGGGACAGAGAAGCTTTCTTT,CASRDREAFF
TRBV6-1,many,TRBJ1-6,.,TGTGCCAGCAGTTCCTCTTGGGAGTATAATTCACCCCTCCACTTT,CASSSSWEYNSPLHF
TRBV5-1,.,TRBJ1-1,.,TGCGCCAGCACCCTACAGTCCGAGGTCACTGAAGCTTTCTTT,CASTLQSEVTEAFF
TRBV4-3,many,TRBJ1-5,.,TGCGCCAGCAGCCAAGAGGCCAGGGGAGTAGGTCAGCCCCAGCATTTT,CASSQEARGVGQPQHF
TRBV18,few,TRBJ2-7,.,TGTGCCAGCTCTCTCGGGACAAACCAGGGCCCGGAGCAGTACTTC,CASSLGTNQGPEQYF
TRBV12-3/TRBV12-4,.,TRBJ1-1,.,TGTGCCAGCCGTACAGTCCCGAACACTGAAGCTTTCTTT,CASRTVPNTEAFF
TRBV3-1,.,TRBJ1-5,.,TGTGCCAGCAGCCAATCGGACAGTGTAAGCAATCAGCCCCAGCATTTT,CASSQSDSVSNQPQHF
TRBV12-3/TRBV12-4,many,TRBJ2-3,.,TGTGCCAGCAGGGTGGCTTACACAGATACGCAGTATTTT,CASRVAYTDTQYF
TRBV5-1,.,TRBJ2-5,.,TGCGCCAGCAGCGAGCAGGGGGGGGATCAAGAGACCCAGTACTTC,CASSEQGGDQETQYF
TRBV20-1,few,TRBJ2-1,.,TGCAGTGCTAGGTTGGGAAGCTCCTACAATGAGCAGTTCTTC,CSARLGSSYNEQFF
TRBV5-1,many,TRBJ1-1,.,TGCGCCAGCAGCCCTATAGACTCCGGGACGGCTGAAGCTTTCTTT,CASSPIDSGTAEAFF
TRBV5-6,few,TRBJ2-7,.,TGTGCCAGCAGCCCGGCCCTCCTGCACTACGAGCAGTACTTC,CASSPALLHYEQYF
TRBV7-3,few,TRBJ2-1,.,TGTGCCAGCAGCCCACCCCGCGGGCAGTTCTTC,CASSPPRGQFF
TRBV29-1,many,TRBJ1-2,.,TGCAGCGTTGAGCCCAGGCTAGCTGACTATGGCTACACCTTC,CSVEPRLADYGYTF
TRBV19,.,TRBJ2-7,.,TGTGCCAGTAGTGCTCGCCCGGTGCACTACGAGCAGTACTTC,CASSARPVHYEQYF
TRBV13,.,TRBJ2-4,TRBD1,TGTGCCAGCAGCTACGACAGGGGAAACATTCAGTACTTC,CASSYDRGNIQYF
TRBV15,many,TRBJ1-5,.,TGTGCCACCAGCAGTTTGACCCCGCGGGATCAGCCCCAGCATTTT,CATSSLTPRDQPQHF
TRBV20-1,.,TRBJ2-1,TRBD2,TGCAGTGCTAGCCAACTAGCGGGACGTTACAATGAGCAGTTCTTC,CSASQLAGRYNEQFF
TRBV11-2,few,TRBJ1-3,.,TGTGCCAGCAGCTTAAGTGGGAGGCGATACTCTGGAAACACCATATATTTT,CASSLSGRRYSGNTIYF
TRBV29-1,.,TRBJ2-3,TRBD1,TGCAGCGTTAGGGGGCGGATCACAGATACGCAGTATTTT,CSVRGRITDTQYF
TRBV12-3/TRBV12-4,few,TRBJ1-1,.,TGTGCCAGCAGTTTAAATAGCGGGGGCTGGACTGAAGCTTTCTTT,CASSLNSGGWTEAFF
TRBV7-9,few,TRBJ1-4,.,TGTGCCAGCAGCTCCCTTGGAGGGGTTGAAAAACTGTTTTTT,CASSSLGGVEKLFF
TRBV7-8,few,TRBJ2-7,.,TGTGCCAGCAGCTTGATCCGGGAGCAGTACTTC,CASSLIREQYF
TRBV29-1,few,TRBJ2-1,.,TGCAGCGTTGAAGAAACGCCCGAGGTAGTCTTC,CSVEETPEVVF
TRBV6-5,few,TRBJ2-7,TRBD2,TGTGCCAGCAGTGGACTAGTCTCCTACGAGCAGTACTTC,CASSGLVSYEQYF
TRBV5-6,few,TRBJ2-5,.,TGTGCCAGCACGGGGGTAATGGAGGAGACCCAGTACTTC,CASTGVMEETQYF
TRBV5-1,many,TRBJ2-4,.,TGCGCCAGCAGCCTAACCGGGGATCCACGGTCGGGTCAAAACATTCAGTACTTC,CASSLTGDPRSGQNIQYF
TRBV12-3/TRBV12-4,.,TRBJ1-2,.,TGTGCCAGCTCTTCAGGGTTCGGTGGCTACACCTTC,CASSSGFGGYTF
TRBV11-2,many,TRBJ2-3,.,TGTGCCAGCAGCACAAACAGGAATACGCAGTATTTT,CASSTNRNTQYF
TRBV14,.,TRBJ2-5,.,TGTGCCAGCAGCCAAGAAGTTGGGCCAGGCGGTAGGTCGACCCAGTACTTC,CASSQEVGPGGRSTQYF
TRBV20-1,.,TRBJ1-4,.,TGCAGTGCTAGAGATTTTCAGTCCGGTGAAAAACTGTTTTTT,CSARDFQSGEKLFF
TRBV6-2/TRBV6-3,few,TRBJ2-1,TRBD2,TGTGCCAGCAGTTACGGTAATAGCGGGGGGTTCGATGAGCAGTTCTTC,CASSYGNSGGFDEQFF
TRBV4-1,.,TRBJ1-6,TRBD1,TGCGCCAGCAGCCAGTCAGGACAGGGGGTGAGCTCCTATAATTCACCCCTCCACTTT,CASSQSGQGVSSYNSPLHF
TRBV10-3,medium-sized,TRBJ1-5,TRBD1,TGTGCCATCAGTGATTTTGACAGGGTGGGTCAGCCCCAGCATTTT,CAISDFDRVGQPQHF
TRBV29-1,few,TRBJ2-1,TRBD1,TGCAGCGTAGACAGGGGTGTGTCGGCCGCCGGCGTTAATGAGCAGTTCTTC,CSVDRGVSAAGVNEQFF
TRBV19,.,TRBJ2-2,.,TGTGCCAGTATCGAGTATCCCGGGGAGCTGTTTTTT,CASIEYPGELFF
TRBV29-1,few,TRBJ2-1,.,TGCAGCAGCATTAGGCAGATTTCCTACAATGAGCAGTTCTTC,CSSIRQISYNEQFF